This is a list of T cell receptor beta chains from one sample in a study of cytomegalovirus exposure and HLA in healthy donors. Clones were read by immunoSEQ multiplex PCR, and TCRdb kept only the in-frame ones, dropping some. The table lists around 120,000 clones, roughly 9.9% of them singletons, with over 2.5% in the top ten. The sample was PBMCs. The receptors stem from a man aged 30-40 years in good health and CMV-seronegative. Each CDR3 is given with its conserved first and last residue. Fields, in order: J gene, V gene, CDR3 length, clone size, CDR3 protein. Some rows mark clone size as missing; the rest say once, few, many or name a class of expanded clone.

>TRBJ1-4|TRBV5-1|15|NA
CASSRNTGGGEKLFF
>TRBJ2-2|TRBV18|11|NA
CASSPTGELFF
>TRBJ2-2|TRBV5-1|17|few
CASSYSGLAGGTGELFF
>TRBJ2-1|TRBV5-4|18|NA
CASSPTGTSGGATNEQFF
>TRBJ2-6|TRBV9|18|few
CASSVFTGGYSGANVLTF
>TRBJ1-3|TRBV5-1|19|NA
CASSLFPGQLTSSGNTIYF
>TRBJ2-7|TRBV9|16|NA
CASSVSWETTRGEQYF
>TRBJ1-1|TRBV18|14|few
CASSLDRLNTEAFF
>TRBJ2-1|TRBV5-6|15|NA
CAIGTSGRDFSEQFF
>TRBJ1-5|TRBV5-5|16|few
CASSPLAGWSNQPQHF
>TRBJ2-2|TRBV2|15|NA
CASRVQGSVAGELFF
>TRBJ2-7|TRBV11-2|14|few
CASSLVGPPYEQYF
>TRBJ2-1|TRBV6-5|16|NA
CASSYAQGSSYNEQFF
>TRBJ1-1|TRBV7-2|13|NA
CASSFEMNTEAFF
>TRBJ1-6|TRBV27|14|few
CASSPDRGRSPLHF
>TRBJ2-3|TRBV7-2|15|NA
CASSSTSGVADTQYF
>TRBJ2-7|TRBV7-6|15|few
CASSPRIGKGYEQYF
>TRBJ2-1|TRBV28|11|NA
CASKQGDEQFF
>TRBJ2-7|TRBV5-4|13|few
CASSLAVSYEQYF
>TRBJ1-3|TRBV11-2|17|few
CASSLGAGSLRGNTIYF
>TRBJ2-5|TRBV5-1|13|NA
CASSPAAKETQYF
>TRBJ1-2|TRBV14|13|NA
CASSQDFDYGYTF
>TRBJ1-1|TRBV12-5|14|NA
CASGLPLGGREAFF
>TRBJ2-3|TRBV29-1|14|NA
CSVGRRHPTDTQYF
>TRBJ1-5|TRBV9|16|few
CASSPGTGASNQPQHF
>TRBJ2-2|TRBV5-1|15|NA
CASSFLETNTGELFF
>TRBJ2-7|TRBV11-3|14|few
CASSLSSGTYEQYF
>TRBJ1-2|TRBV7-2|16|NA
CASSSDRRDSVYGYTF
>TRBJ1-2|TRBV28|12|NA
CASSLQLGGYTF
>TRBJ1-1|TRBV28|14|few
CASSPRGGNTEAFF
>TRBJ2-1|TRBV7-2|15|NA
CASSFRDSGYNEQFF
>TRBJ1-2|TRBV9|17|NA
CASSEGTGAGANYGYTF
>TRBJ1-1|TRBV5-1|16|NA
CASSSRDRGPLTEAFF
>TRBJ2-5|TRBV30|17|NA
CVWSVRIAGGVRETQYF
>TRBJ2-3|TRBV7-6|14|few
CASSLARGADTQYF
>TRBJ2-7|TRBV9|15|few
CASSASGGSSYEQYF
>TRBJ1-5|TRBV29-1|13|few
CSVARSSNQPQHF